Listed below are T cell receptor beta chains from one sample, sequenced in a study of shared clonotypes between healthy human individuals. Sequenced by immunoSEQ multiplex PCR; TCRdb stores in-frame clones only, minus some. The profile shows some 2,500,000 clones, around 90% of them singletons. Material: naive CD4+ T cells from PBMCs. Receptor source: a man aged 18 to 30 in good health. Some clones in this sample may be carry-over from other donors' samples. The CDR3 runs from the conserved cysteine through the conserved F or W. A D gene is named only where the DNA matches it firmly. Clone size is shown for a subset of rows, as once, few, many or a class of expanded clone.

abundance	v_gene	j_gene	d_gene	CDR3aa	CDR3nt
NA	TRBV28	TRBJ1-1	NA	CATAKRTEAFF	TGTGCCACCGCTAAGAGGACTGAAGCTTTCTTT
NA	TRBV28	TRBJ2-7	NA	CASSLWPRGDSYEQYF	TGTGCCAGCAGTTTATGGCCCAGGGGGGACTCCTACGAGCAGTACTTC
NA	TRBV9	TRBJ2-7	TRBD2	CASSPKRTSGKPVLEQYF	TGTGCCAGCAGCCCAAAGCGCACTAGCGGAAAACCTGTGCTCGAGCAGTACTTC
NA	TRBV19	TRBJ1-2	NA	CASSSREIYGYTF	TGTGCCAGTAGTAGTCGGGAAATCTATGGCTACACCTTC
NA	TRBV7-3	TRBJ2-2	TRBD2	CASSLLGSGIAGELFF	TGTGCCAGCAGCTTATTGGGTAGCGGGATTGCCGGGGAGCTGTTTTTT
NA	TRBV6-4	TRBJ1-5	TRBD1	CASSDRQGYSCQPQHF	TGTGCCAGCAGTGACCGACAGGGGTACTCTTGCCAGCCCCAGCATTTT
NA	TRBV4-1	TRBJ2-7	TRBD1	CASSPGQGPSYEQYF	TGCGCCAGCAGCCCTGGACAGGGGCCAAGCTACGAGCAGTACTTC
NA	TRBV20-1	TRBJ2-3	NA	CSASPTDTQYF	TGCAGTGCTAGCCCAACAGATACGCAGTATTTT
NA	TRBV28	TRBJ2-7	TRBD2	CASTGTLGLAVPYEQYF	TGTGCCAGCACTGGAACATTGGGGCTAGCGGTTCCCTACGAGCAGTACTTC
NA	TRBV28	TRBJ1-2	TRBD1	CAIRGSGGYTF	TGTGCCATCAGGGGGTCGGGCGGCTACACCTTC
NA	TRBV11-3	TRBJ2-7	TRBD1	CASSSGQGYDEQYF	TGTGCCAGCAGCTCAGGACAGGGTTACGACGAGCAGTACTTC
NA	TRBV7-6	TRBJ2-5	NA	CASSFGLGGAEAQYF	TGTGCCAGCAGTTTTGGACTAGGGGGGGCCGAGGCCCAGTACTTC
NA	TRBV28	TRBJ2-7	TRBD1	CASSSPHRGASSYEQYF	TGTGCCAGCAGTTCGCCCCACAGGGGCGCCAGCTCCTACGAGCAGTACTTC
NA	TRBV19	TRBJ2-7	NA	CASSRGGPSYEQYF	TGTGCCAGTAGTCGGGGTGGGCCCTCCTACGAGCAGTACTTC
once	TRBV6-1	TRBJ1-4	TRBD1	CASRGKQGANEKLFF	TGTGCCAGCAGGGGGAAACAGGGGGCTAATGAAAAACTGTTTTTT
NA	TRBV13	TRBJ1-2	NA	CASSLDYRVEGGYTF	TGTGCCAGCAGCTTAGACTACAGGGTGGAAGGAGGCTACACCTTC
NA	TRBV2	TRBJ1-2	NA	CASRGSHSLF	TGTGCCAGCAGAGGTAGCCATTCCCTTTTC
NA	TRBV6-1	TRBJ1-1	NA	CASSGHVNTEAFF	TGTGCCAGCAGCGGACACGTGAACACTGAAGCTTTCTTT
few	TRBV18	TRBJ1-1	NA	CASSPPGDTEAFF	TGTGCCAGCTCACCGCCCGGTGATACTGAAGCTTTCTTT